These 23 T cell receptor beta chains were all obtained from the same sample, sequenced in a study of technical replicates of blood from a few donors (dated by TCRdb to 2015 to 2018). Receptors were amplified or captured by the immunoSEQ multiplex PCR assay. Not all clones reach the TCRdb copy of this immuneACCESS table, which keeps in-frame sequences only. Checked studies attribute under half of the gap to unresolved V genes and leave the rest unexplained. In this sample the table shows just under 60,000 clones, roughly 91% of which occur a single time. Together, the top ten hold about 3.9% of the sample. Sequenced sample: PBMCs. Receptor source: a human donor in good health. Some clones in this sample may be carry-over from other donors' samples.

V usage is TRBV27 and J usage is TRBJ2-5; 7 bases are shared with TRBD1. In germline, CDR1 is MNHEY, CDR2 SMNVEV (reference sequence). The CDR3 runs 13 residues. V shed 8 bases and J 5 bases; nucleotides not matched to a gene: 8. The CDR3 sequence is CASGRQGRETQYF. The CDR3 coding sequence is TGTGCCAGCGGTAGACAGGGTAGGGAGACCCAGTACTTC.

The chain has TRBV5-8 and TRBJ2-7; maybe TRBD1 (5 bases). Germline V lookup: CDR1 SGHTS, CDR2 YDEGEE. The V end was cut by 3 bases, the J end by 3 bases, with 10 bases between. The CDR3 length is 13 residues. This chain's CDR3 is CASSWGQGYEQYF. DNA of the CDR3: TGTGCCAGCAGCTGGGGCCAAGGCTACGAGCAGTACTTC. The variable domain in full, completed from reference TRBV5-8 and TRBJ2-7, reads EAGVTQSPTHLIKTRGQQATLRCSPISGHTSVYWYQQALGLGLQFLLWYDEGEERNRGNFPPRFSGRQFPNYSSELNVNALELEDSALYLCASSWGQGYEQYFGPGTRLTVT.

The V and J genes are TRBV7-2 and TRBJ1-2; TRBD1 aligns across 10 bases. CDR3 length: 14 amino acids. V lost 5 bases, J lost 3 bases, and 3 bases stayed unmatched. Per germline, CDR1 SGHTA and CDR2 FQGNSA. The CDR3, as DNA: TGTGCCAGCAGCCGGGACAGGGGTCACTATGGCTACACCTTC. It codes for CASSRDRGHYGYTF.

The V call is TRBV18, the J call TRBJ2-3; 7 nucleotides agree with TRBD2. The CDR3 runs to 17 residues. V shed 3 bases and J 2 bases; nucleotides not matched to a gene: 11. Germline lookup yields CDR1 KGHSH and CDR2 LQKENI. In DNA form, the CDR3 reads TGTGCCAGCTCACCCCGGGACTACGTCCGCCCCACAGATACGCAGTATTTT. Its protein product is CASSPRDYVRPTDTQYF.

This rearrangement joins TRBV9 to TRBJ2-6, with 12 bases fitting TRBD1. Trimming at V came to 4 bases and at J to 1 base, leaving 9 bases not matched to a gene. This CDR3 contains 19 residues. Germline V gene data show CDR1 as SGDLS and CDR2 as YYNGEE. The CDR3 loop is CASSQGDRGLGSGANVLTF. CDR3 in DNA: TGTGCCAGCAGCCAAGGGGACAGGGGGCTTGGTTCTGGGGCCAACGTCCTGACTTTC.

The chain carries TRBV27 and TRBJ1-2; no reliable D call. The CDR3 spans 13 residues. The V end lost 5 bases, the J end lost 0 bases, and 7 bases lay between the germline ends. Germline values: CDR1 MNHEY, CDR2 SMNVEV (reference sequence). The CDR3 region is CASSIQANYGYTF. The CDR3 nucleotides are TGTGCCAGCAGTATACAAGCTAACTATGGCTACACCTTC.

The gene calls are TRBV7-9 and TRBJ2-3, with 16 bases lining up with TRBD2. The CDR3 runs 17 residues. Germline V gives CDR1 SEHNR, CDR2 FQNEAQ (reference sequence). V trimming: 5 bases; J trimming: 2 bases; junction bases outside the gene matches: 4. The CDR3 is CASSPGLAGGYTDTQYF. The DNA for the CDR3 is TGTGCCAGCAGCCCGGGACTAGCGGGGGGGTACACAGATACGCAGTATTTT.

This chain links TRBV6-6 with TRBJ2-1; D is undetermined. Trimming took off 10 bases at V and 9 bases at J, with 10 bases between the two ends. The CDR3 sequence is 10 residues long. CDR1 is MNHNY and CDR2 is SVGAGI in the germline V gene (reference sequence). Here the CDR3 DNA reads TGTGCCACTTCGGGTCTTGAGCAGTTCTTC. Amino acid sequence: CATSGLEQFF.

This clone was counted only a few times. V and J are TRBV29-1 and TRBJ1-1; maybe TRBD1 (5 bases). V lost 6 bases to trimming and J lost 2 bases, with 13 bases between them. CDR3 length: 13 amino acids. Germline V gene lookup returns CDR1 SQVTM and CDR2 ANQGSEA. The CDR3 region is CSVQTETNTEAFF. The CDR3 region has the DNA TGCAGCGTCCAGACAGAGACCAACACTGAAGCTTTCTTT.

J is TRBJ1-1 and V is TRBV12-5, with TRBD1 matching over 8 bases. CDR1 is LGHNT and CDR2 is FRNRAP in the germline V gene. V shed 6 bases and J 0 bases; nucleotides not matched to a gene: 12. The CDR3 extends over 17 amino acids. CDR3 sequence reads: CASGGDRSRTMNTEAFF. As DNA, the CDR3 is TGTGCTAGTGGGGGGGACAGGTCCCGTACTATGAACACTGAAGCTTTCTTT.

This chain links TRBV9 with TRBJ2-3; D unclear. Trimming took 0 bases from V and 3 from J, leaving 8 bases between them. The CDR3 has 14 residues. The germline V gene encodes CDR1 SGDLS and CDR2 YYNGEE. The CDR3, as DNA: TGTGCCAGCAGCGTAGGTCTAGGAACAGATACGCAGTATTTT. It translates to CASSVGLGTDTQYF. Complete variable domain (other parts from reference TRBV9 and TRBJ2-3): DSGVTQTPKHLITATGQRVTLRCSPRSGDLSVYWYQQSLDQGLQFLIQYYNGEERAKGNILERFSAQQFPDLHSELNLSSLELGDSALYFCASSVGLGTDTQYFGPGTRLTVL.

This clone was seen once. The J gene is TRBJ1-5, the V gene TRBV19; D ambiguous. Trimming took off 6 bases at V and 7 bases at J, with 10 bases between the two ends. The CDR3 sequence is 12 residues long. Germline assignment: CDR1 LNHDA and CDR2 SQIVND (reference sequence). CDR3 sequence reads: CASSRMGQPQHF. CDR3 coding DNA: TGTGCCAGTAGCAGGATGGGCCAGCCCCAGCATTTT.

The chain recombines TRBV7-2 with TRBJ1-6; TRBD1 matches at 10 bases. The CDR3 loop spans 14 amino acids. Looked up from germline, CDR1 is SGHTA and CDR2 is FQGNSA. V trimming: 6 bases; J trimming: 8 bases; junction bases outside the gene matches: 4. CDR3 nucleotide sequence: TGTGCCAGCAGACGGGACAGGGGCGATTCACCCCTCCACTTT. Protein: CASRRDRGDSPLHF.

The V gene is TRBV4-3, the J gene TRBJ2-5; tentative D call: TRBD2 (6 bases). Germline lookup yields CDR1 LGHNA and CDR2 YSLEER. The length of the CDR3 is 15 residues. With 1 base removed from V and 5 bases from J, the gap between germline ends came to 14 bases. CDR3 sequence: CASSQVAGSWETQYF. The CDR3 DNA sequence: TGCGCCAGCAGCCAAGTTGCGGGGTCTTGGGAGACCCAGTACTTC.

The J gene is TRBJ1-4, the V gene TRBV7-8; 12 bases fit TRBD1. From germline, CDR1 is SGHVS and CDR2 FQNEAQ. This CDR3 is built from 15 residues. After removal of 4 bases from V and 8 bases from J, the junction contained 5 bases not matched to a gene. CDR3 nucleotides: TGTGCCAGCAGCTCGGGACAGGGGGCTGGAGAAAAACTGTTTTTT. Encoded protein: CASSSGQGAGEKLFF.

This rearrangement joins TRBV5-4 to TRBJ2-5; 9 bases map to TRBD1. The CDR3 runs to 14 residues. The V segment lost 6 bases and the J segment 3 bases; nucleotides outside the gene matches: 6. Germline-derived CDR1 and CDR2 are SGHNT and YYREEE (reference sequence). The CDR3 protein is CASTPGQGKETQYF. In DNA form, the CDR3 reads TGTGCCAGCACCCCGGGACAGGGAAAAGAGACCCAGTACTTC.

The rearrangement uses TRBV7-9 and TRBJ2-7, with no clear D. Trimming left V 0 bases short and J 3 bases short, with 6 bases between. Germline V gives CDR1 SEHNR, CDR2 FQNEAQ (reference sequence). CDR3 length: 13 residues. The CDR3 protein is CASSLAPLYEQYF. CDR3 in DNA: TGTGCCAGCAGCTTAGCGCCACTCTACGAGCAGTACTTC.

The gene calls are TRBV7-9 and TRBJ2-5, with 9 bases that match TRBD1. Germline-derived CDR1 and CDR2 are SEHNR and FQNEAQ (reference sequence). CDR3 length equals 15 residues. V shed 1 base and J 4 bases; nucleotides not matched to a gene: 4. CDR3 loop: CASSLDGTGSETQYF. Here the CDR3 DNA reads TGTGCCAGCAGCTTAGATGGGACAGGGTCAGAGACCCAGTACTTC.

The J gene is TRBJ2-2, the V gene TRBV7-2; no clear D. From germline, CDR1 is SGHTA and CDR2 FQGNSA. This CDR3 is built from 15 residues. Trimming removed 1 base at V and 5 bases at J, with 11 bases between. The CDR3 DNA reads as TGTGCCAGCAGCTTAGAGGTTGCGGTGACCGGGGAGCTGTTTTTT. Amino acid sequence: CASSLEVAVTGELFF.

The genes are TRBV7-8 and TRBJ2-2; perhaps TRBD2 as D (6 bases). CDR3 length equals 17 residues. Germline V CDR1 and CDR2: SGHVS, FQNEAQ. V lost 0 bases, J lost 0 bases, and 11 bases lay in between. The chain's CDR3 is CASSLAAGVTNTGELFF. CDR3 bases: TGTGCCAGCAGCTTAGCAGCGGGCGTAACGAACACCGGGGAGCTGTTTTTT.

The chain recombines TRBV10-1 with TRBJ2-1, with a tentative D call TRBD2 (6 bases). The CDR3 runs 15 residues. V shed 4 bases and J shed 5 bases, with 15 bases lying between them. In germline, CDR1 is WNHNN, CDR2 SYGVQD (reference sequence). The CDR3 nucleotides are TGCGCCAGCAGTGTCCAGACTAGTACCAACAATGAGCAGTTCTTC. It encodes CASSVQTSTNNEQFF.

The V and J genes are TRBV5-4 and TRBJ2-7, with 9 nucleotides matching TRBD2. With 0 bases clipped from V and 2 bases from J, the junction kept 3 bases outside the gene matches. Germline V CDR1 and CDR2: SGHNT, YYREEE (reference sequence). This CDR3 region has 15 residues. CDR3 loop: CASSLETSGPYEQYF. The CDR3 coding sequence is TGTGCCAGCAGCTTGGAGACTAGCGGCCCCTACGAGCAGTACTTC. The entire variable domain, with the rest obtained from reference TRBV5-4 and TRBJ2-7, is as follows: ETGVTQSPTHLIKTRGQQVTLRCSSQSGHNTVSWYQQALGQGPQFIFQYYREEENGRGNFPPRFSGLQFPNYSSELNVNALELDDSALYLCASSLETSGPYEQYFGPGTRLTVT.

Only a few counts were recorded for this clone. The V gene is TRBV5-6, the J gene TRBJ1-2; TRBD1 is a possible D gene (6 bases). In germline, CDR1 is SGHDT, CDR2 YYEEEE. V shed 4 bases and J shed 7 bases, with 17 bases lying between them. The CDR3 covers 14 residues. This chain's CDR3 is CASSTVRGVRGYTF. The DNA of the CDR3 is TGTGCCAGCAGCACCGTCAGGGGTGTTCGTGGCTACACCTTC. The variable domain in full, completed from reference TRBV5-6 and TRBJ1-2, reads DAGVTQSPTHLIKTRGQQVTLRCSPKSGHDTVSWYQQALGQGPQFIFQYYEEEERQRGNFPDRFSGHQFPNYSSELNVNALLLGDSALYLCASSTVRGVRGYTFGSGTRLTVV.